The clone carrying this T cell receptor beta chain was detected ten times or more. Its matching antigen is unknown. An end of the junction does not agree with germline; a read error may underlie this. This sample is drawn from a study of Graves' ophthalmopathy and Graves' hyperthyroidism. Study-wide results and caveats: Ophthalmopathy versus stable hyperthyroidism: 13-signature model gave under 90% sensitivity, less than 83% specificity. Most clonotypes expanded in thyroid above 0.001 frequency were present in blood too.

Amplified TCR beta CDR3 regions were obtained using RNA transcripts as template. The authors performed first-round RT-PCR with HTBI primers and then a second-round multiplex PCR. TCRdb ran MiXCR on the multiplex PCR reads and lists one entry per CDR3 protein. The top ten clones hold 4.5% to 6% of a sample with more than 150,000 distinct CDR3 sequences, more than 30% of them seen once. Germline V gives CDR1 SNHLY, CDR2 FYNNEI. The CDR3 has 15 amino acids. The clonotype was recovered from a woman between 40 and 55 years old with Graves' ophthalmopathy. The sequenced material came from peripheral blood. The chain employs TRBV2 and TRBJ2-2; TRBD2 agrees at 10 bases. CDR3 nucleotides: TGTGCCGGCAGTGTACTAGCGGGGTATACCGGGGAGCTGTTTTTT. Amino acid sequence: CAGSVLAGYTGELFF.